What follows is one T cell receptor beta chain and its context. This record belongs to a study of cytomegalovirus exposure and HLA in healthy donors. CDR3 length: 12 residues. Germline-derived CDR1 and CDR2 are SNHLY and FYNNEI. Amplification used 60 Vbeta primers and 13 Jbeta primers. The protocol was immunoSEQ multiplex PCR, while the TCRdb copy is restricted to in-frame clones and leaves out a portion. The sample holds about 150,000 clones, about 80% seen once. The chain links TRBV2 to TRBJ2-3, with D tentatively TRBD2 (6 bases). Sequencing was carried out using PBMCs. The sequence derives from a man between 35 and 55 years old in good health and CMV-seronegative. This CDR3 reads CVGSVGGNTQYF. CDR3 sequence (DNA): TGTGTTGGGTCGGTGGGAGGAAATACGCAGTATTTT.